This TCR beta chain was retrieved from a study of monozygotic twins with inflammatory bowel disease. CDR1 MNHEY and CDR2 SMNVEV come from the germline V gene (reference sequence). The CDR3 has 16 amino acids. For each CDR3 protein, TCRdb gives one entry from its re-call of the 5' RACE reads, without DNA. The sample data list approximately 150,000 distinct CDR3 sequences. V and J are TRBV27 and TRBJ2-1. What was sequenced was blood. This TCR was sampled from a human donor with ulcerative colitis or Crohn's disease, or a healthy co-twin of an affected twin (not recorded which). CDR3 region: CASSLYRGSHSHEQFF.